This T cell receptor (beta chain) was identified in a study of T cell repertoires in cytomegalovirus infection. Study-wide background: Public signatures in TCR beta pointed to CMV infection and matching HLA type. Study findings and constraints: The study identified carriers of CMV plus the relevant HLA from cumulative public TCR beta family frequency. HLA-C-restricted, CMV-specific TCR beta clonotypes were dominant ex vivo.

On this clonotype: Its antigen is unidentified.

TCRdb independently ran MiXCR on the reads; one entry per CDR3 protein. The sample has more than 350,000 distinct CDR3 sequences, approximately 30% seen once. CDR1 and CDR2 from the germline V gene are LNHDA and SQIVND (reference sequence). V dropped 5 bases and J dropped 3 bases, with 13 bases sitting between them. The CDR3 loop spans 15 amino acids. Sequenced: PBMCs. This clonotype was sampled from a human donor in good health (CMV status not recorded). Some clones in this sample may be carry-over from other donors' samples. This chain uses TRBV19 with TRBJ2-2, with D unclear. CDR3 sequence (DNA): TGTGCCAGTAGTGCAATTTGGGCGGACACCGGGGAGCTGTTTTTT. Its protein is CASSAIWADTGELFF. Full variable domain (rest looked up from reference TRBV19 and TRBJ2-2): DGGITQSPKYLFRKEGQNVTLSCEQNLNHDAMYWYRQDPGQGLRLIYYSQIVNDFQKGDIAEGYSVSREKKESFPLTVTSAQKNPTAFYLCASSAIWADTGELFFGEGSRLTVL.